These T cell receptor beta chains were read from a single sample in a study of T cell responses to AZD1222 COVID-19 vaccine. Sequencing was performed with immunoSEQ multiplex PCR; in TCRdb, only in-frame clones are kept and a portion is missing. In the table there are roughly 180,000 clones, approximately 90% of which are singletons. The sample here was peripheral blood, taken on day 0 of AZD1222 vaccination. The receptors shown here come from an adult in good health. CDR3s include the opening cysteine and the closing phenylalanine or tryptophan. The D gene is left open where the match is weak. A row's size may be missing; if present it is once, few, many or a size class.

cdr3_length,j_call,v_call,clone_size,d_call,cdr3_nt,cdr3_aa
15,TRBJ2-7,TRBV27,.,TRBD2,TGTGCCAGCAGTTTATCGGGGGGGGTCGGCTACGAGCAGTACTTC,CASSLSGGVGYEQYF
13,TRBJ2-5,TRBV12-3/TRBV12-4,once,.,TGTGCCAGCAGCCCCATGGGATGGGAGACCCAGTACTTC,CASSPMGWETQYF
16,TRBJ1-2,TRBV7-9,.,.,TGTGCCAGCAGCTTAACCACAGGTCTATTGGGACGAGGCTACACCTTC,CASSLTTGLLGRGYTF
10,TRBJ2-1,TRBV28,few,.,TGTGCCAGCAGTCTCCGTGAGCAGTTCTTC,CASSLREQFF
16,TRBJ2-3,TRBV24-1,.,.,TGTGCCACCTCATTAGGTAGCGGCCACCGCACAGATACGCAGTATTTT,CATSLGSGHRTDTQYF
15,TRBJ1-6,TRBV28,.,.,TGTGCCAGCAGCCCACCCGCCCCCCGGGGTTCACCCCTCCACTTT,CASSPPAPRGSPLHF
16,TRBJ1-4,TRBV5-5,.,.,TGTGCCAGCAGCTTGCTCCTAACAGGGAAGAATGAAAAACTGTTTTTT,CASSLLLTGKNEKLFF
16,TRBJ1-2,TRBV18,.,TRBD1,TGTGCCAGCTCACCACCGGTTGCAGGGGGCCTACATGGCTACACCTTC,CASSPPVAGGLHGYTF
14,TRBJ1-5,TRBV15,.,.,TGTGCCACCAGCAGAGGGGGGCACAATCAGCCCCAGCATTTT,CATSRGGHNQPQHF
15,TRBJ2-7,TRBV27,once,TRBD2,TGTGCCAGCGGAACCCTGACTAGCGGGGGGTCTGAGCAGTACTTC,CASGTLTSGGSEQYF
15,TRBJ2-5,TRBV5-1,.,TRBD2,TGCGCCAGCAGCTTGGATCCGGGAGGGCGAGAGACCCAGTACTTC,CASSLDPGGRETQYF
13,TRBJ2-7,TRBV10-2,.,.,TGCGCCAGCAATGGACAGATCGGCTACGAGCAGTACTTC,CASNGQIGYEQYF
18,TRBJ2-1,TRBV11-2,.,TRBD2,TGTGCCAGCAGCTTAGATCGACTAGCGGGAGGAGGGGGCGATGAGCAGTTCTTC,CASSLDRLAGGGGDEQFF
15,TRBJ2-2,TRBV6-5,.,.,TGTGCCAGCAGGCGGGCCCAAGCGAACACCGGGGAGCTGTTTTTT,CASRRAQANTGELFF
14,TRBJ2-5,TRBV4-1,.,.,TGCGCCAGCAGCCAAAACAGGGTCGAAGGGGGCCAGTACTTC,CASSQNRVEGGQYF
14,TRBJ2-4,TRBV4-1,once,TRBD1,TGCGCCAGCAGCCAGATGACAGGGGAAAACATTCAGTACTTC,CASSQMTGENIQYF
17,TRBJ2-7,TRBV28,.,TRBD1,TGTGCCAGCAGTTTATGGGCCTGGGGACAGGGGGCGGACGAGCAGTACTTC,CASSLWAWGQGADEQYF
18,TRBJ1-5,TRBV15,.,.,TGTGCCACCAGCAGAGGCCAGGGGAGAAGGAAAAGCAATCAGCCCCAGCATTTT,CATSRGQGRRKSNQPQHF
14,TRBJ2-7,TRBV6-5,.,TRBD2,TGTGCCAGCAGCCCGGGACTATTCTCCTACGAGCAGTACTTC,CASSPGLFSYEQYF
14,TRBJ2-6,TRBV18,.,.,TGTGCCACGGATGTCAGTTCTGGGGCCAACGTCCTGACTTTC,CATDVSSGANVLTF
13,TRBJ2-5,TRBV5-1,.,TRBD2,TGCGCCAGCAGCTTGTGGGGGGGAGAGACCCAGTACTTC,CASSLWGGETQYF
12,TRBJ2-7,TRBV2,.,.,TGTGCCAGCAGTGGGAACAGGGATGAGCAGTACTTC,CASSGNRDEQYF
14,TRBJ1-5,TRBV6-6,few,TRBD1,TGTGCCAGCACCCGACAGGGTAGCAATCAGCCCCAGCATTTT,CASTRQGSNQPQHF
15,TRBJ1-2,TRBV6-5,.,TRBD1,TGTGCCAGCAGCCCGGCCTGGACAGGGAACTATGGCTACACCTTC,CASSPAWTGNYGYTF
17,TRBJ2-2,TRBV27,.,.,TGTGCCAGCAGTTTGGTTCCCGATGGGCCGCTTACCGGGGAGCTGTTTTTT,CASSLVPDGPLTGELFF
16,TRBJ2-3,TRBV5-6,.,TRBD2,TGTGCCAGCAGTTTTCAGCGGGGGCTAAGCACAGATACGCAGTATTTT,CASSFQRGLSTDTQYF
14,TRBJ1-2,TRBV30,.,TRBD1,TGTGCCTGGGGGGTACAGGGGGCGCCCCGGGGCTACACCTTC,CAWGVQGAPRGYTF
13,TRBJ1-6,TRBV4-1,.,.,TGCGCCAGCAGCCATATAAGTTTTTCACCCCTCCACTTT,CASSHISFSPLHF
16,TRBJ1-4,TRBV6-1,.,.,TGTGCCAGCAGTAAAGGGACACTTACAACTAATGAAAAACTGTTTTTT,CASSKGTLTTNEKLFF
12,TRBJ2-1,TRBV29-1,.,.,TGCAGCGTTGAACGAAGTGGGAATGAGCAGTTCTTC,CSVERSGNEQFF
14,TRBJ1-2,TRBV5-6,.,.,TGTGCCAGCAGCTTGACGGGGGAGGTATATGGCTACACCTTC,CASSLTGEVYGYTF
13,TRBJ2-1,TRBV18,.,.,TGTGCCAGCTCACCAGACAGCATCAATGAGCAGTTCTTC,CASSPDSINEQFF
15,TRBJ1-4,TRBV28,.,TRBD1,TGTGCCAGCAGTCCAACAGGGGTTATAAATGAAAAACTGTTTTTT,CASSPTGVINEKLFF
14,TRBJ1-4,TRBV2,.,.,TGTGCCAGCAAGCCCTCCGCAACTAATGAAAAACTGTTTTTT,CASKPSATNEKLFF
11,TRBJ2-5,TRBV12-3/TRBV12-4,.,TRBD2,TGTGCCACGCGGGGGCAAGAGACCCAGTACTTC,CATRGQETQYF
17,TRBJ2-3,TRBV28,.,TRBD1,TGTGCCAGCAGTCCCCCACGGACAGGGGAAAGCACAGATACGCAGTATTTT,CASSPPRTGESTDTQYF
13,TRBJ2-7,TRBV11-2,.,.,TGTGCCAGCAGCTCGATCGTACCTTTCGGACAGTACTTC,CASSSIVPFGQYF
15,TRBJ2-5,TRBV19,.,.,TGTGCCAGTAGTCCCGCTTGGGATACCCAAGAGACCCAGTACTTC,CASSPAWDTQETQYF
15,TRBJ1-4,TRBV7-8,.,.,TGTGCCAGCAGCTTAGTCTCAGGGGCCTATGAAAAACTGTTTTTT,CASSLVSGAYEKLFF
15,TRBJ2-7,TRBV25-1,.,TRBD1,TGTGCCAGCAGTGAACTAGCAGGGGGTACCTACGAGCAGTACTTC,CASSELAGGTYEQYF
16,TRBJ2-7,TRBV5-1,.,.,TGCGCCAGCAGCTTGGGAATTCCCCGGGGCGGCTACGAGCAGTACTTC,CASSLGIPRGGYEQYF
19,TRBJ1-1,TRBV6-6,.,TRBD1,TGTGCCAGCAGTCTAGGACGGCCTGGGACAGGGGGCGCAGGAACTGAAGCTTTCTTT,CASSLGRPGTGGAGTEAFF
15,TRBJ2-1,TRBV5-1,.,TRBD1,TGCGCCAGCAGCCCCCCGACAGGGAGCTACAATGAGCAGTTCTTC,CASSPPTGSYNEQFF
15,TRBJ2-2,TRBV3-1/TRBV3-2,.,.,TGTGCCAGCAGCCGAGGAGCGCCTAACACCGGGGAGCTGTTTTTT,CASSRGAPNTGELFF